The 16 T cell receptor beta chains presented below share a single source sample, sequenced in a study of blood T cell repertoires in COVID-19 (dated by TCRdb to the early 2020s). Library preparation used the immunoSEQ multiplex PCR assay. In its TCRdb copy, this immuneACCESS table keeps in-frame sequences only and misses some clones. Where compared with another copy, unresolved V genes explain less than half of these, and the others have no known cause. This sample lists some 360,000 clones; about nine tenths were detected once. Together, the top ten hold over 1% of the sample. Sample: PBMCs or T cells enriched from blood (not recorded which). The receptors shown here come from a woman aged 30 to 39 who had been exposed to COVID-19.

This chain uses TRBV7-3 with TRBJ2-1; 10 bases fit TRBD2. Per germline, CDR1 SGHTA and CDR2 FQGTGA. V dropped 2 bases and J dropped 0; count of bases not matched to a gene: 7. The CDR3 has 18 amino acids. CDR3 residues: CASSLVPASGSSYNEQFF. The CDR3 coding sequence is TGTGCCAGCAGCTTAGTCCCGGCTAGCGGGAGCTCCTACAATGAGCAGTTCTTC. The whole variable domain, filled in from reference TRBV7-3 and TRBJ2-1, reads GAGVSQTPSNKVTEKGKYVELRCDPISGHTALYWYRQSLGQGPEFLIYFQGTGAADDSGLPNDRFFAVRPEGSVSTLKIQRTERGDSAVYLCASSLVPASGSSYNEQFFGPGTRLTVL.

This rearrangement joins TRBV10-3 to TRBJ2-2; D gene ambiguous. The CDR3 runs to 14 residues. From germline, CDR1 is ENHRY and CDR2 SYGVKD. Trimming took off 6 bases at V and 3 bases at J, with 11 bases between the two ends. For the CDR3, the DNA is TGTGCCATCAGCAAATTAGTGGACACCGGGGAGCTGTTTTTT. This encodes CAISKLVDTGELFF.

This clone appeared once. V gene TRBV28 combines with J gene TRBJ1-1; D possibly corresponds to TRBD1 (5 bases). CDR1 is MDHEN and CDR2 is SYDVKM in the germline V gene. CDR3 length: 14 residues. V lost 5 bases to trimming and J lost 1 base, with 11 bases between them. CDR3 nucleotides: TGTGCCAGCAGTCAACAGGTTCCGAACACTGAAGCTTTCTTT. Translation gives CASSQQVPNTEAFF.

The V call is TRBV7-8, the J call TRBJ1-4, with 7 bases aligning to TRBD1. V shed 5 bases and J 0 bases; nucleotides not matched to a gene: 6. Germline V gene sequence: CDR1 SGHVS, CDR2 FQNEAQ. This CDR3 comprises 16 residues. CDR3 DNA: TGTGCCAGCAGCCCGGGGACAGTTGCAACTAATGAAAAACTGTTTTTT. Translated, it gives CASSPGTVATNEKLFF.

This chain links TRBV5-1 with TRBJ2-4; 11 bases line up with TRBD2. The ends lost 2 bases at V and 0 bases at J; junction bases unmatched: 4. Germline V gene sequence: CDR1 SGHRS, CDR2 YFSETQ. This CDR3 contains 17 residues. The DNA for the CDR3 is TGCGCCAGCAGCTTCGGGACTAGCGGCCTAGCCAAAAACATTCAGTACTTC. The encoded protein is CASSFGTSGLAKNIQYF.

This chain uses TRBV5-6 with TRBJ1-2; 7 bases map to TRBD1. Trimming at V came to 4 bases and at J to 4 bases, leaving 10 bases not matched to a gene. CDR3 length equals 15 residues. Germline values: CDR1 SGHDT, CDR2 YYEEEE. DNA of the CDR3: TGTGCCAGCAGCGTGACAGGGAGCTACTCCTATGGCTACACCTTC. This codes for CASSVTGSYSYGYTF.

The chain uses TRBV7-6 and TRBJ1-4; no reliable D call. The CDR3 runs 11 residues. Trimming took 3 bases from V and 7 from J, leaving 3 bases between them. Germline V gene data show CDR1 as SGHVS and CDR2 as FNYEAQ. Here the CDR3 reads CASSLSEKLFF. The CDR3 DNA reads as TGTGCCAGCAGCTTGAGTGAAAAACTGTTTTTT.

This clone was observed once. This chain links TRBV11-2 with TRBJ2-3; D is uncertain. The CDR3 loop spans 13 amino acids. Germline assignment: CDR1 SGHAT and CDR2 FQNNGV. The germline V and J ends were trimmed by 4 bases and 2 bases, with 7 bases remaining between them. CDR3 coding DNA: TGTGCCAGCAGCTCGGCGGACACAGATACGCAGTATTTT. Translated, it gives CASSSADTDTQYF. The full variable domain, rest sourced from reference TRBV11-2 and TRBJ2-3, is EAGVAQSPRYKIIEKRQSVAFWCNPISGHATLYWYQQILGQGPKLLIQFQNNGVVDDSQLPKDRFSAERLKGVDSTLKIQPAKLEDSAVYLCASSSADTDTQYFGPGTRLTVL.

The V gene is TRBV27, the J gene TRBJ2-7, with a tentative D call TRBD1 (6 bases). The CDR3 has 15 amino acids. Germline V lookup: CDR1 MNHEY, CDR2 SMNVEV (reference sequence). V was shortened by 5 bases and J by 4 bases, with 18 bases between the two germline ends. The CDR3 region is CASSSPNRAPYEQYF. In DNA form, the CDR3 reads TGTGCCAGCAGTAGCCCCAACAGGGCCCCGTACGAGCAGTACTTC.

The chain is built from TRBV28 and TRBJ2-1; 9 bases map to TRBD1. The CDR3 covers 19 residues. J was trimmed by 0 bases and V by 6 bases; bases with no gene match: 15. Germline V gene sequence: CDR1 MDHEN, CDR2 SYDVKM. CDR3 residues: CASRIVPGQGLGSYNEQFF. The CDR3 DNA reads TGTGCCAGCAGGATAGTGCCGGGACAGGGTCTCGGCTCCTACAATGAGCAGTTCTTC.

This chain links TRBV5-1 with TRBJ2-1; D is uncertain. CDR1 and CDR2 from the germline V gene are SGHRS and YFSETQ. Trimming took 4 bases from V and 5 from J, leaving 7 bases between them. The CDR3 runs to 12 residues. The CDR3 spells CASSDTHNEQFF. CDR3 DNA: TGCGCCAGCAGCGATACACACAATGAGCAGTTCTTC.

CDR3 bases: TGTGCCAGCAGCTTAGTATTTAGCGGGAAGGCCTACGAGCAGTACTTC. Encoded protein: CASSLVFSGKAYEQYF. The chain recombines TRBV7-9 with TRBJ2-7; 8 positions agree with TRBD2. Germline CDR1 reads SEHNR; CDR2 reads FQNEAQ (reference sequence). The CDR3 runs 16 residues. V lost 1 base to trimming and J lost 2 bases; unmatched junction nucleotides: 7.

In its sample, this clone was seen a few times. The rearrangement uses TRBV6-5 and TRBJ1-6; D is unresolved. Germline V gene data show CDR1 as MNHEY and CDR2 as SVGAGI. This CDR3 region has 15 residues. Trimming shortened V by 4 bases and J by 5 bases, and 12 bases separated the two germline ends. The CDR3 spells CASSLGRTDNSPLHF. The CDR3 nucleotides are TGTGCCAGCAGTTTGGGGAGGACGGATAATTCACCCCTCCACTTT.

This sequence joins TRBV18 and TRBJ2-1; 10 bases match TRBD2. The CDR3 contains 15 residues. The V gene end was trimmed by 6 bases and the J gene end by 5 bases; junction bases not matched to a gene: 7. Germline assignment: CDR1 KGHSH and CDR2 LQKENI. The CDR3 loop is CASSPSGSWDNEQFF. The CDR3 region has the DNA TGTGCCAGCTCCCCTAGCGGGAGCTGGGACAATGAGCAGTTCTTC.

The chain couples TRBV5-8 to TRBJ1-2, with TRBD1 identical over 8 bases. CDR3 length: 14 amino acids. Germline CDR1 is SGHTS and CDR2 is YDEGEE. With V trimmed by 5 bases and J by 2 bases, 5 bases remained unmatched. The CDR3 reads CASRPRTGNYGYTF. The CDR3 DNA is TGTGCCAGCAGACCGAGGACAGGGAACTATGGCTACACCTTC.

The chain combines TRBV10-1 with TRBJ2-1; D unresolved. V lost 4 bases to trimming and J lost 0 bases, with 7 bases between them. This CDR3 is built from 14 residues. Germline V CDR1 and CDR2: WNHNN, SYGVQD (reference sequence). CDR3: CASSALSSYNEQFF. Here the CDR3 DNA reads TGCGCCAGCAGTGCTCTGAGCTCCTACAATGAGCAGTTCTTC.